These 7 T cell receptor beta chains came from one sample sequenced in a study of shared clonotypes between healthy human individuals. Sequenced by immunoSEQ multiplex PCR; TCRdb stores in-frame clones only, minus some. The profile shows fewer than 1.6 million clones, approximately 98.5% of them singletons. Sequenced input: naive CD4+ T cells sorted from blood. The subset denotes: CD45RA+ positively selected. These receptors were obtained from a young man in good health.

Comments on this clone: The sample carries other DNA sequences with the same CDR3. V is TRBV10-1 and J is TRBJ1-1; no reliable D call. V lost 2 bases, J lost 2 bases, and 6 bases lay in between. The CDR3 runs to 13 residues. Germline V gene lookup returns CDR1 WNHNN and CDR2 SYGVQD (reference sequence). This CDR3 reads CASSEGGNTEAFF. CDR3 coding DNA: TGCGCCAGCAGTGAGGGCGGCAACACTGAAGCTTTCTTT.

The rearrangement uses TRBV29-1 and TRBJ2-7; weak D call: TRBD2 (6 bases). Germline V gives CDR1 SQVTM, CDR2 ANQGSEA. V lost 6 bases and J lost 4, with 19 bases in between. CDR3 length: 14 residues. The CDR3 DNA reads TGCAGCGTCTCTTTCCTAGCGACGTCATACGAGCAGTACTTC. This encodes CSVSFLATSYEQYF.

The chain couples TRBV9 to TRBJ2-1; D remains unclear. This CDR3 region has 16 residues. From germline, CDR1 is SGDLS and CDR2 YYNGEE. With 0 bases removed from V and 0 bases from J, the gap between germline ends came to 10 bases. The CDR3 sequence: CASSVGLTTSYNEQFF. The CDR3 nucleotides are TGTGCCAGCAGCGTAGGACTGACGACCTCCTACAATGAGCAGTTCTTC.

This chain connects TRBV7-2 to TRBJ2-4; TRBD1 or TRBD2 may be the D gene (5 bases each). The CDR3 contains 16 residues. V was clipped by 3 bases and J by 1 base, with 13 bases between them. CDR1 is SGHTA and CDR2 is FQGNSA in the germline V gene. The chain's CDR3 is CASSLGRIRAKNIQYF. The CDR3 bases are TGTGCCAGCAGCTTGGGACGCATAAGGGCCAAAAACATTCAGTACTTC.

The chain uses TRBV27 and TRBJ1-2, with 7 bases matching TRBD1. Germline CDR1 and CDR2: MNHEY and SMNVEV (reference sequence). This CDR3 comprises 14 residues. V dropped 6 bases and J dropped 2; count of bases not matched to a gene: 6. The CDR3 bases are TGTGCCAGCAGGCGGGACAGAGTGAACTATGGCTACACCTTC. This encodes CASRRDRVNYGYTF.

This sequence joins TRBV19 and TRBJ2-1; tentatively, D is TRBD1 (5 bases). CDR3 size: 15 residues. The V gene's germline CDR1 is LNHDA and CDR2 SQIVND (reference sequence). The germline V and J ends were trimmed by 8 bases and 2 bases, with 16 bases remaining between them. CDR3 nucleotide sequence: TGTGCCAGTGCGACAGTCCAGGGTCCCTACAATGAGCAGTTCTTC. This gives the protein CASATVQGPYNEQFF.

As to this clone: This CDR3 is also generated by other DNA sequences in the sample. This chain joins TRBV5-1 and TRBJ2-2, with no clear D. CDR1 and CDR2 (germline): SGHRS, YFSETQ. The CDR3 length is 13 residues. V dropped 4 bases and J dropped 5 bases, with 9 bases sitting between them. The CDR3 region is CASSLDYTGELFF. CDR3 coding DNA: TGCGCCAGCAGCCTGGATTATACCGGGGAGCTGTTTTTT.